The 3 T cell receptor beta chains below all came from one sample that was sequenced in a study of blood T cell repertoires in COVID-19. Libraries were prepared by immunoSEQ multiplex PCR; TCRdb keeps only in-frame clonotypes and omits some of them. The sample holds a few hundred thousand clones, 75% to 90% seen once. Sequencing input: PBMCs or T cells enriched from blood (not recorded which). The receptors originated from a man aged 25 to 40 who had recovered from COVID-19.

The chain couples TRBV14 to TRBJ1-5; 7 nucleotides match TRBD1. Germline V gives CDR1 SGHDN, CDR2 FVKESK. V shed 4 bases and J 4 bases; nucleotides not matched to a gene: 1. The CDR3 is made up of 13 amino acids. The CDR3 region has the DNA TGTGCCAGCAGCCGGGACAGTAATCAGCCCCAGCATTTT. Its translation: CASSRDSNQPQHF.

The chain combines TRBV7-9 with TRBJ2-1, with 9 bases lining up with TRBD1. Looked up from germline, CDR1 is SEHNR and CDR2 is FQNEAQ (reference sequence). With V trimmed by 1 base and J by 5 bases, 9 bases remained unmatched. The CDR3 sequence is 17 residues long. The CDR3 is CASSLVMGTGIHNEQFF. Here the CDR3 DNA reads TGTGCCAGCAGCTTAGTTATGGGGACAGGGATACACAATGAGCAGTTCTTC.

V is TRBV12-3 or TRBV12-4 and J is TRBJ1-6; D possibly corresponds to TRBD1 (6 bases). The CDR3 is 13 amino acids. Trimming cost V 9 bases and J 11 bases, with 17 bases left between them. This CDR3 reads CASRPQGRTPLHF. CDR3 sequence (DNA): TGTGCCAGTAGACCTCAGGGGCGGACACCCCTCCACTTT.